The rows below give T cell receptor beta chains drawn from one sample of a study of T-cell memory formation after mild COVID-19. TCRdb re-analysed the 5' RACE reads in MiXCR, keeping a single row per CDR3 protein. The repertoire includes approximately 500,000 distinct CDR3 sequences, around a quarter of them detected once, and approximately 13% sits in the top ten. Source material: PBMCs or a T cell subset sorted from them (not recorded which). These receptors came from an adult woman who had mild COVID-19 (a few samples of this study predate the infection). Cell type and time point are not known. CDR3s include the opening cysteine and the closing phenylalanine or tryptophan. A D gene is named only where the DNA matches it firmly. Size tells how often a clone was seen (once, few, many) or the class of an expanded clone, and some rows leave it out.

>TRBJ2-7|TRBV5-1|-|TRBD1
CASSFTGGYEQYF
TGCGCCAGCAGTTTCACAGGGGGCTACGAGCAGTACTTC
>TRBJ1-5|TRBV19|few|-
CASSFRSQPQHF
TGTGCCAGTAGTTTTCGAAGCCAGCCCCAGCATTTT
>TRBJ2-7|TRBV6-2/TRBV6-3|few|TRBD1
CASRQGISYEQYF
TGTGCCAGCAGACAGGGGATCTCCTACGAGCAGTACTTC
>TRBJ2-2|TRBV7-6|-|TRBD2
CASSLLSGGAGELFF
TGTGCCAGCAGCTTGCTTAGCGGGGGGGCCGGGGAGCTGTTTTTT
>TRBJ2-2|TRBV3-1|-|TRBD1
CASSQDWGQGNTGELFF
TGTGCCAGCAGCCAAGATTGGGGACAGGGGAACACCGGGGAGCTGTTTTTT
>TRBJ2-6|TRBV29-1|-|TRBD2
CSVARGGSGANVLTF
TGCAGCGTTGCGCGGGGGGGCTCTGGGGCCAACGTCCTGACTTTC
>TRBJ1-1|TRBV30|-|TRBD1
CAWSNRGNTEAFF
TGTGCCTGGAGTAACAGGGGTAACACTGAAGCTTTCTTT
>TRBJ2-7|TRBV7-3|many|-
CASSRGTGPYEQYF
TGTGCCAGCAGCCGAGGGACTGGACCCTACGAGCAGTACTTC
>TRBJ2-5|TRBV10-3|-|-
CAISEQRWETQYF
TGTGCCATCAGTGAGCAGAGGTGGGAGACCCAGTACTTC
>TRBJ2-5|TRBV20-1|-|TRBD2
CSASLGTSGKETQYF
TGCAGTGCTAGCCTCGGGACTAGCGGGAAAGAGACCCAGTACTTC
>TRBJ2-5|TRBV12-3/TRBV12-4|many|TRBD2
CASTFREGGETQYF
TGTGCCAGCACCTTCCGGGAGGGGGGAGAGACCCAGTACTTC
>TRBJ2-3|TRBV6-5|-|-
CATMTDTQYF
TGTGCCACCATGACGGATACGCAGTATTTT
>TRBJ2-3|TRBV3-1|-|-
CASSQLRRGRGTDTQYF
TGTGCCAGCAGCCAACTCCGTCGGGGGAGAGGAACAGATACGCAGTATTTT
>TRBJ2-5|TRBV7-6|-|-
CASSLGPRGETQYF
TGTGCCAGCAGCTTAGGACCGAGGGGAGAGACCCAGTACTTC
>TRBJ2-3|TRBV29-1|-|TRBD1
CSARQGASDTQYF
TGCAGCGCCCGACAGGGGGCTTCCGATACGCAGTATTTT
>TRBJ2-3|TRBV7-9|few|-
CASRPGGSTDTQYF
TGTGCCAGCCGCCCTGGAGGGAGCACAGATACGCAGTATTTT
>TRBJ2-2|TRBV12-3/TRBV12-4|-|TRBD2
CASRRSGVDTGELFF
TGTGCCAGCAGGCGAAGCGGGGTGGACACCGGGGAGCTGTTTTTT
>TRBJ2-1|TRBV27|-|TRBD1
CASRSGTVPYNEQFF
TGTGCCAGTCGGTCCGGGACAGTCCCCTATAATGAGCAGTTCTTC
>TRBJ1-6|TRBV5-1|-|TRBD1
CASSDGGQLNSPLHF
TGCGCCAGCAGCGATGGGGGACAGTTAAATTCACCCCTCCACTTT